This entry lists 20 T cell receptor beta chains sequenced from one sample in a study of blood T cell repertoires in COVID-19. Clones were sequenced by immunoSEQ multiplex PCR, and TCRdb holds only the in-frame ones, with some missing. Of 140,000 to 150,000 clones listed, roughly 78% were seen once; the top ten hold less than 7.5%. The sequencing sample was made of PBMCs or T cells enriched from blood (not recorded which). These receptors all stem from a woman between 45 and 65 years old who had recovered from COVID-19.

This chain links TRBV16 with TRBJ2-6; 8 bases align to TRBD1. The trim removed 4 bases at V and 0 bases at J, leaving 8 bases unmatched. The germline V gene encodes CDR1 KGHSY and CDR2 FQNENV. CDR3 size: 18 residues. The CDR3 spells CASSPMDRATSGANVLTF. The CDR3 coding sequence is TGTGCCAGCAGCCCCATGGACAGGGCGACCTCTGGGGCCAACGTCCTGACTTTC.

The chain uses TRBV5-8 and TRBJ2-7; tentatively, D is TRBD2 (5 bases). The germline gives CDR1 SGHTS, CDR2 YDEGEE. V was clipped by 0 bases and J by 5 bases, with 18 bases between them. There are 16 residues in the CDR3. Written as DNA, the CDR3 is TGTGCCAGCAGCTTGGGTCAGAGGGCAGGCCGTGACGAGCAGTACTTC. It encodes CASSLGQRAGRDEQYF.

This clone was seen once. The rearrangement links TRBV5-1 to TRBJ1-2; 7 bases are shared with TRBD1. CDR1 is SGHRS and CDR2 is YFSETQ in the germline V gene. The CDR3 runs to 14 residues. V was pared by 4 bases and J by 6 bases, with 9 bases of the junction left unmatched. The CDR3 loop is CASSPDRVVNGYTF. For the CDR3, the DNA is TGCGCCAGCAGCCCCGACAGGGTTGTCAATGGCTACACCTTC.

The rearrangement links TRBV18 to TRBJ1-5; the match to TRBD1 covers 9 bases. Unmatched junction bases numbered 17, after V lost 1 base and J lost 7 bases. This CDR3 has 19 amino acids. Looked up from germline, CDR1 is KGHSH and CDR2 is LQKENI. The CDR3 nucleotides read TGTGCCAGCTCACCACTGCTATTTTTACGGACAGGGGCAAGGCAGCCCCAGCATTTT. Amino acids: CASSPLLFLRTGARQPQHF.

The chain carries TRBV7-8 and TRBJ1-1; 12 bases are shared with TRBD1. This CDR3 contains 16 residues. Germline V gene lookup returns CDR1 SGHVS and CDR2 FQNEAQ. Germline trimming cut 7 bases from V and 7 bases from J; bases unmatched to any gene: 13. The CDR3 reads CASIKRDRGRISEAFF. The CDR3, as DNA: TGTGCCAGCATCAAAAGGGACAGGGGGCGGATTAGTGAAGCTTTCTTT. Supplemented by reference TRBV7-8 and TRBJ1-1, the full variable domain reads GAGVSQSPRYKVAKRGQDVALRCDPISGHVSLFWYQQALGQGPEFLTYFQNEAQLDKSGLPSDRFFAERPEGSVSTLKIQRTQQEDSAVYLCASIKRDRGRISEAFFGQGTRLTVV.

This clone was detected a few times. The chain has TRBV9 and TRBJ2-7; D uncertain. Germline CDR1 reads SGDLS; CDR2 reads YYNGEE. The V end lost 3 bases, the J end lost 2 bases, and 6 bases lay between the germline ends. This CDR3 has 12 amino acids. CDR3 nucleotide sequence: TGTGCCAGCAGCGCTGGGCCCTACGAGCAGTACTTC. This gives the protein CASSAGPYEQYF.

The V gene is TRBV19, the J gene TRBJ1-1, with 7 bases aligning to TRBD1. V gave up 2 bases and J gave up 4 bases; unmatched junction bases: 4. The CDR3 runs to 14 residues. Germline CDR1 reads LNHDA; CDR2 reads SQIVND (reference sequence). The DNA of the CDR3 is TGTGCCAGTAGTATATCCGCAGGGGGCACTGAAGCTTTCTTT. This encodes CASSISAGGTEAFF.

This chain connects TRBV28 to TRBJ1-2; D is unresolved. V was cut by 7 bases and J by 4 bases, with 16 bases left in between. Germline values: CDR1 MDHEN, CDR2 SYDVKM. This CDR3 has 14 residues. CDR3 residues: CASTPGRGGYGYTF. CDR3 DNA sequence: TGTGCCAGCACCCCGGGTCGGGGTGGCTATGGCTACACCTTC.

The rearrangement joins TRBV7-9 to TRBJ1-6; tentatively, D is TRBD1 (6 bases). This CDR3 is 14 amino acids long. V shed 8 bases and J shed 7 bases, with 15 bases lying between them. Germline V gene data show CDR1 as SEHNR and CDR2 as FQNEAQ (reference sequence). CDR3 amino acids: CASGVDSQNSPLHF. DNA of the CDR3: TGTGCCAGCGGTGTGGACAGTCAAAATTCACCCCTCCACTTT.

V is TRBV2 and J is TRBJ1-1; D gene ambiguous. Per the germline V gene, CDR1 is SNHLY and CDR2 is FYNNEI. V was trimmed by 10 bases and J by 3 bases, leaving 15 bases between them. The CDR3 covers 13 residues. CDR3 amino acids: CATLGTRDTEAFF. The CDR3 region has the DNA TGTGCCACTCTGGGAACGCGGGACACTGAAGCTTTCTTT.

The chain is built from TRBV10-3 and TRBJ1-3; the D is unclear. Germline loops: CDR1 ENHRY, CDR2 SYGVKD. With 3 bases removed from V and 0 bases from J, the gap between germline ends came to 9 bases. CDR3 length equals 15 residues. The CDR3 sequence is CAISDEVSSGNTIYF. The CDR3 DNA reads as TGTGCCATCAGTGATGAGGTGAGCTCTGGAAACACCATATATTTT.

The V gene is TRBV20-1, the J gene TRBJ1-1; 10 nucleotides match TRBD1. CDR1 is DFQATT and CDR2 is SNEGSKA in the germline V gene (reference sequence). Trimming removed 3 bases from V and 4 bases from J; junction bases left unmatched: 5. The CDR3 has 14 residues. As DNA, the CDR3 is TGCAGTGCTAGTGTAGGGACAGGGGCCACTGAAGCTTTCTTT. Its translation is CSASVGTGATEAFF.

The CDR3, as DNA: TGTGCCAGCAGCTTAGGGGGGACAGGGAATCTTCAGCCCCAGCATTTT. This codes for CASSLGGTGNLQPQHF. The J gene is TRBJ1-5, the V gene TRBV7-9; the match to TRBD1 covers 9 bases. V was pared by 1 base and J by 6 bases, with 7 bases of the junction left unmatched. The germline gives CDR1 SEHNR, CDR2 FQNEAQ (reference sequence). The CDR3 loop spans 16 amino acids. Full variable domain (missing parts from reference TRBV7-9 and TRBJ1-5): DTGVSQNPRHKITKRGQNVTFRCDPISEHNRLYWYRQTLGQGPEFLTYFQNEAQLEKSRLLSDRFSAERPKGSFSTLEIQRTEQGDSAMYLCASSLGGTGNLQPQHFGDGTRLSIL.

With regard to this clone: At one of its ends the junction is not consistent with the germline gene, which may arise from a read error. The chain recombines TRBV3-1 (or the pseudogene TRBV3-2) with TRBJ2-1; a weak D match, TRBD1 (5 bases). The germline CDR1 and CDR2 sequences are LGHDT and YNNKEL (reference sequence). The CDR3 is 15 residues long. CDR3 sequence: CASRPGHGQDKEQFF. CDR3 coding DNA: TGTGCCAGCAGACCAGGACACGGCCAAGACAAGGAGCAGTTCTTC.

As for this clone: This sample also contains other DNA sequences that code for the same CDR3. Here the CDR3 reads CASSIQGYGYTF. As DNA, the CDR3 is TGTGCCAGCAGCATACAGGGCTATGGCTACACCTTC. The chain joins TRBV7-2 to TRBJ1-2, with D possibly being TRBD1 (6 bases). The CDR3 sequence is 12 residues long. Germline CDR1 SGHTA, CDR2 FQGNSA. Trimming removed 5 bases at V and 4 bases at J, with 8 bases between.

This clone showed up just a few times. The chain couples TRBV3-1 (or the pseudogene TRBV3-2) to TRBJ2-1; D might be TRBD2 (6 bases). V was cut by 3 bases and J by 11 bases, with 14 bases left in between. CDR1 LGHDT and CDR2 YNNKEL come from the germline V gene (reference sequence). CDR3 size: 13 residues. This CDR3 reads CASSQEDGGKQFF. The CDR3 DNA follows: TGTGCCAGCAGCCAGGAGGACGGGGGTAAGCAGTTCTTC.

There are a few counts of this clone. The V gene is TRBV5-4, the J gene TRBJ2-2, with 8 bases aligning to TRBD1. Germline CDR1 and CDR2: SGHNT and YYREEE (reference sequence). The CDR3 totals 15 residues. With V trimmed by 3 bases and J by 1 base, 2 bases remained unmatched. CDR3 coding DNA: TGTGCCAGCAGCTGGGACAGGATGAACACCGGGGAGCTGTTTTTT. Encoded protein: CASSWDRMNTGELFF.

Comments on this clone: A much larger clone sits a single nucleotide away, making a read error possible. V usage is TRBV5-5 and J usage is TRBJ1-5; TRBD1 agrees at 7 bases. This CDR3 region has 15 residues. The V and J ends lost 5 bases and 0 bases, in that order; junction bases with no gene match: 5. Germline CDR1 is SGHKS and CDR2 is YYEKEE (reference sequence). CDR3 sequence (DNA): TGTGCCAGCAGGTCGGGACAGTTTAGCAATCAGCCCCAGCATTTT. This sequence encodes CASRSGQFSNQPQHF.

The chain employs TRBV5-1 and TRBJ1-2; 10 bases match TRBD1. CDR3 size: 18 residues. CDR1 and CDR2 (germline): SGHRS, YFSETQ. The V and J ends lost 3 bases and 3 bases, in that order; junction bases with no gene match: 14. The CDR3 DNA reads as TGCGCCAGCAGCTCTCCCGCAGGAGGGACAGGGGACGACTATGGCTACACCTTC. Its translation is CASSSPAGGTGDDYGYTF.

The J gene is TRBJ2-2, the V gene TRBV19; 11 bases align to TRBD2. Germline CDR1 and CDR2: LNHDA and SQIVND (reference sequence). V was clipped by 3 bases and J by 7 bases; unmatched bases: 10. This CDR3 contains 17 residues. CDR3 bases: TGTGCCAGTAGTATGGGGCGCCTAGCGGGGGGTCACGGGGAGCTGTTTTTT. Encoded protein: CASSMGRLAGGHGELFF.